This T cell receptor (beta chain) was captured in a study of blood T cell repertoires in COVID-19. Looked up from germline, CDR1 is LGHNA and CDR2 is YSLEER. The germline V and J ends were trimmed by 4 bases and 1 base, with 7 bases remaining between them. This CDR3 is 13 amino acids long. Here immunoSEQ multiplex PCR was the method, and the copy in TCRdb shows in-frame clones only, minus some. The table includes some 83,000 clones, 86% detected once. In this sample, this clone turned up a few times. This chain uses TRBV4-3 with TRBJ1-1; D not certain. The sequenced material came from peripheral blood. This sequence was found in an elderly man in a cohort sampled during active COVID-19. CDR3 amino acids: CASSPFRNTEAFF. CDR3 nucleotide sequence: TGCGCCAGCAGCCCCTTTCGGAACACTGAAGCTTTCTTT.